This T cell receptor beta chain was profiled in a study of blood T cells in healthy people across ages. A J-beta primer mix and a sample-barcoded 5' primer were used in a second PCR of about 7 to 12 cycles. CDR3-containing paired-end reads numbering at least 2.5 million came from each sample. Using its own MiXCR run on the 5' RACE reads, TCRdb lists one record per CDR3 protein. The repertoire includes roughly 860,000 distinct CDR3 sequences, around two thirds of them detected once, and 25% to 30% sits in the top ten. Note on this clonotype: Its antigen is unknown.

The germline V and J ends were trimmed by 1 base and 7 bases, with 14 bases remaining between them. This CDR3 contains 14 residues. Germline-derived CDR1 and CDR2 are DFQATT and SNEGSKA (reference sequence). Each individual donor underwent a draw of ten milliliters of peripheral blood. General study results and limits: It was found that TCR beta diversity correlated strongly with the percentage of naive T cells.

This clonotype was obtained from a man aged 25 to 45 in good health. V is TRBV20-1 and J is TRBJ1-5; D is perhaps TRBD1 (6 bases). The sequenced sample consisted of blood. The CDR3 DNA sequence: TGCAGTGCTAGAGGTCAGGGGTTTAACCAGCCCCAGCATTTT. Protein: CSARGQGFNQPQHF.